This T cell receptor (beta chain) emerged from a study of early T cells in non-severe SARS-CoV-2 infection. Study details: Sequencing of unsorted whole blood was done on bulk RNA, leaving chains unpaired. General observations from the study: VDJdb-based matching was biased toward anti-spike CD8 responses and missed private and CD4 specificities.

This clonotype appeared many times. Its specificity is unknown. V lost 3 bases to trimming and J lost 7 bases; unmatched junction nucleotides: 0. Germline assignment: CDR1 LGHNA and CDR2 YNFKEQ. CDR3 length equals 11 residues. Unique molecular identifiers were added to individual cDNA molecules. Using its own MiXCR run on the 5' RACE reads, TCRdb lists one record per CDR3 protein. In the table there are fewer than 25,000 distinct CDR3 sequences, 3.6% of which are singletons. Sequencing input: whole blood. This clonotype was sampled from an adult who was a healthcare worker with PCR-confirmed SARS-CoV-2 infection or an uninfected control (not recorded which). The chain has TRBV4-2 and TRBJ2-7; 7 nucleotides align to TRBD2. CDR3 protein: CASSHSGEQYF. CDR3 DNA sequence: TGTGCCAGCAGCCATAGCGGGGAGCAGTACTTC.